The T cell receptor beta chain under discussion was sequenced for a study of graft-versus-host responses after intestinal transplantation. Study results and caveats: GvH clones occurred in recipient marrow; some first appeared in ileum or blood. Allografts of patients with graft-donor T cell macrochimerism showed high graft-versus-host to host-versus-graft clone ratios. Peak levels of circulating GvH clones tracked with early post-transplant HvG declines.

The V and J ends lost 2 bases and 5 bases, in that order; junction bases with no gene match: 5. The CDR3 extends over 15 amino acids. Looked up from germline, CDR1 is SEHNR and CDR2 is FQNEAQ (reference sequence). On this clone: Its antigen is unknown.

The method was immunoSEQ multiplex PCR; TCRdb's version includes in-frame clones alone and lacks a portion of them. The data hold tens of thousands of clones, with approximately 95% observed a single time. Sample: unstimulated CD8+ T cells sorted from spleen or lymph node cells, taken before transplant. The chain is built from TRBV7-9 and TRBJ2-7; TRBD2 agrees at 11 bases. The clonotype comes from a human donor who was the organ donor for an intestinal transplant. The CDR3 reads CASSLTSGGEHEQYF. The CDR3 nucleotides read TGTGCCAGCAGCTTAACTAGCGGGGGTGAACACGAGCAGTACTTC.